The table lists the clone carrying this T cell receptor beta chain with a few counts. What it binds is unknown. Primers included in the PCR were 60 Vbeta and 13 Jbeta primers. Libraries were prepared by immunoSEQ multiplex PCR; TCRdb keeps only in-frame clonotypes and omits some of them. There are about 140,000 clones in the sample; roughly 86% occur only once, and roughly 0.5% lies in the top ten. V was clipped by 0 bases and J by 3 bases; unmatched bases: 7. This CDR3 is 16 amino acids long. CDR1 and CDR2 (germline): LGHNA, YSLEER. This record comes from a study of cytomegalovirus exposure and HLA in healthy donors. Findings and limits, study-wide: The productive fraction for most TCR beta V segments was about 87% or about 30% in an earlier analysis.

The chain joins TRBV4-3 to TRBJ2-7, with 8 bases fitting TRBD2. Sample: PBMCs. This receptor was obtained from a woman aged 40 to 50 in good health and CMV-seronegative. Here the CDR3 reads CASSQDLASGYYEQYF. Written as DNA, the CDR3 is TGCGCCAGCAGCCAAGATTTGGCTAGCGGGTACTACGAGCAGTACTTC.